The 7 T cell receptor beta chains given below trace back to one sample, sequenced in a study of CD8+ T cells in alopecia areata. RNA was isolated and reverse transcribed to cDNA, the sequencing template. Some clones are missing from TCRdb's copy, which holds only in-frame ones; the method was immunoSEQ multiplex PCR. The data hold a few hundred thousand clones, with around 67% observed a single time. The specimen comprised CD4+ T cells sorted from blood, sampled at week 0. These receptor sequences come from a human donor with alopecia areata.

The rearrangement links TRBV25-1 to TRBJ2-1; maybe TRBD2 (5 bases). The V and J ends lost 10 bases and 3 bases respectively, with 25 bases between them. CDR1 is MGHDK, CDR2 SYGVNS, per germline. CDR3 length: 17 amino acids. The CDR3 nucleotides are TGTGCCACCACTCCTTTCAGCAGCGGAACCAACTACAATGAGCAGTTCTTC. Protein: CATTPFSSGTNYNEQFF. The entire variable domain, with the rest obtained from reference TRBV25-1 and TRBJ2-1, is as follows: EADIYQTPRYLVIGTGKKITLECSQTMGHDKMYWYQQDPGMELHLIHYSYGVNSTEKGDLSSESTVSRIRTEHFPLTLESARPSHTSQYLCATTPFSSGTNYNEQFFGPGTRLTVL.

This rearrangement joins TRBV29-1 to TRBJ1-1; D not certain. The germline CDR1 and CDR2 sequences are SQVTM and ANQGSEA. The V end lost 5 bases, the J end lost 4 bases, and 11 bases lay between the germline ends. The CDR3 spans 12 residues. The CDR3 nucleotides read TGCAGCGTTCTCCCTTGGGGCACTGAAGCTTTCTTT. Protein sequence: CSVLPWGTEAFF.

The chain links TRBV9 to TRBJ2-1; 13 bases line up with TRBD2. The germline V gene encodes CDR1 SGDLS and CDR2 YYNGEE. The length of the CDR3 is 16 residues. The V segment lost 2 bases and the J segment 6 bases; nucleotides outside the gene matches: 5. CDR3 nucleotides: TGTGCCAGCAGCGTCAGACTAGCGGGGGGCTCCAATGAGCAGTTCTTC. Its protein is CASSVRLAGGSNEQFF.

This clone was observed a few times. The gene calls are TRBV5-6 and TRBJ2-3; D is perhaps TRBD1 (6 bases). With 2 bases removed from V and 5 bases from J, the gap between germline ends came to 6 bases. CDR1 SGHDT and CDR2 YYEEEE come from the germline V gene. The CDR3 is 12 residues long. CDR3 region: CASSLQGDTQYF. In DNA form, the CDR3 reads TGTGCCAGCAGCTTACAGGGAGATACGCAGTATTTT.

CDR3 sequence (DNA): TGCGCCAGCAGCGGATTTGGGTTAACCGGGGAGCTGTTTTTT. It encodes CASSGFGLTGELFF. The rearrangement uses TRBV5-1 and TRBJ2-2; D gene uncertain. Germline V gene data show CDR1 as SGHRS and CDR2 as YFSETQ. This CDR3 region has 14 residues. V lost 4 bases to trimming and J lost 5 bases, with 12 bases between them.

This clone appeared a few times. CDR3 bases: TGTGCCAGCAGTGAAGCGGGTGATCAGTACTTC. Its translation: CASSEAGDQYF. This chain uses TRBV6-1 with TRBJ2-4, with unresolved D. The CDR3 is 11 amino acids. Germline V gene sequence: CDR1 MNHNS, CDR2 SASEGT. V was clipped by 0 bases and J by 12 bases, with 6 bases between them.

This clone was counted once. The chain has TRBV7-9 and TRBJ2-3; D remains unclear. V was cut by 5 bases and J by 0 bases, with 12 bases left in between. Germline V gene lookup returns CDR1 SEHNR and CDR2 FQNEAQ (reference sequence). This CDR3 spans 15 amino acids. CDR3 bases: TGTGCCAGCAGCCGCGCGGCCGTTAGCACAGATACGCAGTATTTT. It specifies CASSRAAVSTDTQYF. Full variable domain (rest looked up from reference TRBV7-9 and TRBJ2-3): DTGVSQNPRHKITKRGQNVTFRCDPISEHNRLYWYRQTLGQGPEFLTYFQNEAQLEKSRLLSDRFSAERPKGSFSTLEIQRTEQGDSAMYLCASSRAAVSTDTQYFGPGTRLTVL.